This is a list of T cell receptor beta chains from one sample in a study of blood T cell repertoires in COVID-19. The data were produced by immunoSEQ multiplex PCR, yet TCRdb's version contains in-frame clones alone and is incomplete. The sample has roughly 350,000 clones, around 91% seen once. Material for sequencing was peripheral blood. These receptors were obtained from a young woman who had recovered from COVID-19. CDR3s include the opening cysteine and the closing phenylalanine or tryptophan. Each record gives: CDR3 length, clone size, J gene, D gene, V gene, CDR3 DNA, CDR3 protein. A D gene is named only where the DNA matches it firmly. Size tells how often a clone was seen (once, few, many) or the class of an expanded clone, and some rows leave it out.

15,NA,TRBJ2-5,NA,TRBV15,TGTGCCACCAGCAGACTACCCTTGGGGAGAGAGACCCAGTACTTC,CATSRLPLGRETQYF
13,once,TRBJ1-5,NA,TRBV29-1,TGCAGCGTTGAACTACCGGGGGTTCAGCCCCAGCATTTT,CSVELPGVQPQHF
17,NA,TRBJ1-3,TRBD1,TRBV7-9,TGTGCCAGCAGCTTCCCGGGACAGGGGGTAACTGGAAACACCATATATTTT,CASSFPGQGVTGNTIYF
20,NA,TRBJ1-2,NA,TRBV4-2,TGTGCCAGCAGCCAAGATCTTATACCCCTCGTGGGGGGGGGCAAGGATGGCTACACCTTC,CASSQDLIPLVGGGKDGYTF
12,NA,TRBJ1-2,NA,TRBV19,TGTGCCAGTAGCCCTGGGCGCTATGGCTACACCTTC,CASSPGRYGYTF
12,NA,TRBJ1-2,NA,TRBV20-1,TGCAGTGCTAGTCGCTGGGGCAACGGCTACACCTTC,CSASRWGNGYTF
14,NA,TRBJ2-1,NA,TRBV19,TGTGCCAGTAGTATTAGGGGGGGGAACAATGAGCAGTTCTTC,CASSIRGGNNEQFF
14,NA,TRBJ2-3,NA,TRBV10-3,TGTGCCATCAGTGAGACAGGGTGGACAGATACGCAGTATTTT,CAISETGWTDTQYF
16,few,TRBJ2-2,TRBD2,TRBV6-6,TGTGCCAGCATGGTTGGACTAGCGGGGGACACCGGGGAGCTGTTTTTT,CASMVGLAGDTGELFF
16,NA,TRBJ2-3,TRBD2,TRBV7-2,TGTGCCAGCAGCTTAGCAGGACTAGGGCCCACAGATACGCAGTATTTT,CASSLAGLGPTDTQYF
14,NA,TRBJ1-2,NA,TRBV6-5,TGTGCCAGCAGAGCGGACAGCCCTAACTATGGCTACACCTTC,CASRADSPNYGYTF
16,NA,TRBJ1-1,NA,TRBV19,TGTGCCAGTAGATCTTGGGGGACTCAACGCGGCACTGAAGCTTTCTTT,CASRSWGTQRGTEAFF
13,NA,TRBJ1-1,NA,TRBV5-1,TGCGCCAGCCAAGGACAGATGAACACTGAAGCTTTCTTT,CASQGQMNTEAFF
15,once,TRBJ2-1,TRBD2,TRBV9,TGTGCCAGCAGCGATCTAGCGGGACGTTACAATGAGCAGTTCTTC,CASSDLAGRYNEQFF
15,NA,TRBJ1-2,NA,TRBV15,TGTGCCACCAGCAGAGTATCCCCCCTCGACTATGGCTACACCTTC,CATSRVSPLDYGYTF
14,NA,TRBJ1-1,NA,TRBV6-5,TGTGCCAGCAGTTACAGCGAAATGAACACTGAAGCTTTCTTT,CASSYSEMNTEAFF
15,NA,TRBJ1-4,NA,TRBV19,TGTGCCAGTAGTACCCGGACAGCAACTAATGAAAAACTGTTTTTT,CASSTRTATNEKLFF
17,NA,TRBJ2-4,NA,TRBV5-3,TGTGCCAGGGAAGGTAGCGATATTGAGCGGGCCAAAAACATTCAGTACTTC,CAREGSDIERAKNIQYF
15,NA,TRBJ1-1,TRBD1,TRBV13,TGTGCCAGCAGCCGACAGGGGCATATGAACACTGAAGCTTTCTTT,CASSRQGHMNTEAFF
17,NA,TRBJ2-1,TRBD1,TRBV11-3,TGTGCCAGCAGCTTAGGACAGGGCATAGCAAAATACAATGAGCAGTTCTTC,CASSLGQGIAKYNEQFF
13,NA,TRBJ1-6,NA,TRBV27,TGTGCCTCAGGGGACCGACTAAATTCACCCCTCCACTTT,CASGDRLNSPLHF
13,NA,TRBJ2-1,NA,TRBV7-2,TGTGCCAGCAGCTTAAGTCAGGTTGGTGAGCAGTTCTTC,CASSLSQVGEQFF